Below are 16 T cell receptor beta chains sequenced from a single sample in a study of CD8+ T cells in alopecia areata. Extracted RNA was reverse transcribed, and the resulting cDNA served as sequencing template. Some clones are missing from TCRdb's copy, which holds only in-frame ones; the method was immunoSEQ multiplex PCR. Among about 120,000 clones listed, over 60% were seen once. Treatment described: oral pan-JAK inhibitor, 5-10 mg twice daily. This specimen consisted of CD4+ T cells sorted from blood, obtained at week 4, from a patient treated with tofacitinib. The receptors shown here come from a human donor with alopecia areata.

The chain's CDR3 is CAISHRGGETQYF. DNA for the CDR3: TGTGCCATCAGTCACAGGGGTGGAGAGACCCAGTACTTC. The V and J genes are TRBV10-3 and TRBJ2-5; 7 nucleotides agree with TRBD1. Per the germline V gene, CDR1 is ENHRY and CDR2 is SYGVKD. Trimming took 5 bases from V and 4 from J; bases not matched to a gene: 4. The CDR3 length is 13 residues.

V is TRBV5-1 and J is TRBJ2-5, with 10 bases matching TRBD2. Germline loops: CDR1 SGHRS, CDR2 YFSETQ. V trimming: 0 bases; J trimming: 3 bases; junction bases outside the gene matches: 8. CDR3 size: 17 residues. The CDR3 is CASSLALAGAMKETQYF. The CDR3 DNA reads as TGCGCCAGCAGCTTGGCGCTAGCGGGGGCGATGAAAGAGACCCAGTACTTC.

This chain uses TRBV15 with TRBJ1-5; 8 nucleotides align to TRBD1. Trimming removed 1 base from V and 4 bases from J; junction bases left unmatched: 3. The germline gives CDR1 LNHNV, CDR2 YYDKDF (reference sequence). The CDR3 totals 15 residues. The CDR3 DNA sequence: TGTGCCACCAGCAGAGGAGGACAGGGAAATCAGCCCCAGCATTTT. This translates into CATSRGGQGNQPQHF.

This chain joins TRBV30 and TRBJ1-3, with D hard to call. V was pared by 8 bases and J by 0 bases, with 17 bases between. The CDR3 is 15 residues long. Germline V CDR1 and CDR2: GTSNPN, SVGIG (reference sequence). CDR3 bases: TGTGCCGCTTCGTCGAGGGCCCCCTCTGGAAACACCATATATTTT. Amino acid sequence: CAASSRAPSGNTIYF.

CDR3 region: CAWSVVSGSEAFF. For the CDR3, the DNA is TGTGCCTGGAGTGTAGTATCCGGAAGTGAAGCTTTCTTT. The genes are TRBV30 and TRBJ1-1; D call uncertain. Germline loops: CDR1 GTSNPN, CDR2 SVGIG (reference sequence). The CDR3 runs to 13 residues. V was cut by 0 bases and J by 7 bases, with 12 bases left in between.

J is TRBJ2-2 and V is TRBV7-9; D gene ambiguous. The V gene's germline CDR1 is SEHNR and CDR2 FQNEAQ (reference sequence). V was clipped by 3 bases and J by 6 bases, with 5 bases between them. The CDR3 consists of 12 residues. In nucleotides, the CDR3 is TGTGCCAGCAGCTTGGGATCCGGGGAGCTGTTTTTT. Translation: CASSLGSGELFF. Full variable domain (rest looked up from reference TRBV7-9 and TRBJ2-2): DTGVSQNPRHKITKRGQNVTFRCDPISEHNRLYWYRQTLGQGPEFLTYFQNEAQLEKSRLLSDRFSAERPKGSFSTLEIQRTEQGDSAMYLCASSLGSGELFFGEGSRLTVL.

The rearrangement uses TRBV7-3 and TRBJ2-1; D not resolved. Trimming took off 4 bases at V and 1 base at J, with 14 bases between the two ends. Germline loops: CDR1 SGHTA, CDR2 FQGTGA. The CDR3 runs to 16 residues. The CDR3 DNA follows: TGTGCCAGCAGCTCAGCCTTGGGTAGATCCTACAATGAGCAGTTCTTC. It specifies CASSSALGRSYNEQFF. The complete variable domain, with remaining parts taken from reference TRBV7-3 and TRBJ2-1, reads GAGVSQTPSNKVTEKGKYVELRCDPISGHTALYWYRQSLGQGPEFLIYFQGTGAADDSGLPNDRFFAVRPEGSVSTLKIQRTERGDSAVYLCASSSALGRSYNEQFFGPGTRLTVL.

The J gene is TRBJ1-4, the V gene TRBV30, with D maybe TRBD1 (6 bases). Germline-derived CDR1 and CDR2 are GTSNPN and SVGIG (reference sequence). V was pared by 3 bases and J by 8 bases, with 13 bases between. The CDR3 is made up of 13 amino acids. The CDR3 DNA follows: TGTGCCTGGAGAGAGGGGGTCAGAGAAAAACTGTTTTTT. Translation: CAWREGVREKLFF.

The genes are TRBV27 and TRBJ2-3, with 7 positions matching TRBD2. CDR1 is MNHEY and CDR2 is SMNVEV in the germline V gene (reference sequence). V trimming: 5 bases; J trimming: 6 bases; junction bases outside the gene matches: 14. The CDR3 covers 16 residues. Here the CDR3 DNA reads TGTGCCAGCAGTCGCGGGGGTAGAGGCGGCAGGGATACGCAGTATTTT. It encodes CASSRGGRGGRDTQYF.

J is TRBJ2-3 and V is TRBV5-1, with 10 bases matching TRBD1. The length of the CDR3 is 15 residues. J was trimmed by 6 bases and V by 4 bases; bases with no gene match: 8. Germline values: CDR1 SGHRS, CDR2 YFSETQ. The CDR3: CASSVGGTGEDTQYF. The CDR3 DNA reads as TGCGCCAGCAGCGTTGGAGGGACAGGGGAGGATACGCAGTATTTT.

This clone was counted a single time. The rearrangement links TRBV4-3 to TRBJ2-3; TRBD2 is a possible D gene (6 bases). The CDR3 runs to 15 residues. Deletions cut 4 bases from V and 2 bases from J, with 13 bases between. CDR1 is LGHNA, CDR2 YSLEER, per germline. The CDR3, as DNA: TGCGCCAGCAGCCCCGGGGGAGGCCTCACAGATACGCAGTATTTT. It specifies CASSPGGGLTDTQYF.

The V and J genes are TRBV20-1 and TRBJ2-3; maybe TRBD2 (6 bases). The CDR3 spans 11 residues. Germline V lookup: CDR1 DFQATT, CDR2 SNEGSKA (reference sequence). Trimming removed 1 base at V and 11 bases at J, with 10 bases between. This CDR3 reads CSARALGGQYF. CDR3 DNA: TGCAGTGCTAGAGCGTTGGGAGGGCAGTATTTT.

The V gene is TRBV5-1, the J gene TRBJ1-5; D possibly corresponds to TRBD1 (5 bases). Germline V lookup: CDR1 SGHRS, CDR2 YFSETQ. The V end lost 4 bases, the J end lost 3 bases, and 8 bases lay between the germline ends. This CDR3 region has 13 residues. CDR3 nucleotide sequence: TGCGCCAGCAGCCCGGGGCCCAATCAGCCCCAGCATTTT. It is translated as CASSPGPNQPQHF.

The chain employs TRBV5-1 and TRBJ1-5; D is unresolved. The V gene's germline CDR1 is SGHRS and CDR2 YFSETQ. Trimming took 0 bases from V and 5 from J, leaving 6 bases between them. The CDR3 runs to 13 residues. The CDR3 loop reads CASSLDSHQPQHF. DNA for the CDR3: TGCGCCAGCAGCTTGGACTCTCATCAGCCCCAGCATTTT.

V gene TRBV7-2 combines with J gene TRBJ2-5; D perhaps matches TRBD2 (7 bases). CDR3 length equals 15 residues. Germline V gene data show CDR1 as SGHTA and CDR2 as FQGNSA. V lost 5 bases to trimming and J lost 5 bases, with 18 bases between them. CDR3 nucleotides: TGTGCCAGCAGCCCCATGGGGGGGGCTGGGGAGACCCAGTACTTC. This translates into CASSPMGGAGETQYF.

This CDR3 is CASSQDFGREADTQYF. As DNA, the CDR3 is TGCGCCAGCAGCCAAGATTTCGGGAGAGAGGCAGATACGCAGTATTTT. The rearrangement uses TRBV4-1 and TRBJ2-3, with TRBD2 as a possible D gene (6 bases). Germline CDR1 is MGHRA and CDR2 is YSYEKL. Trimming removed 0 bases from V and 4 bases from J, with 14 bases in between. The CDR3 covers 16 residues.